The TCR beta chain under discussion was sequenced for a study of cytomegalovirus exposure and HLA in healthy donors. Study findings and constraints: Later analysis identified a missense DCLRE1C variant that was linked to TCR beta V- and J-gene trimming. It was 150 to 200 TCR beta chains that were listed as cytomegalovirus-associated. Generally TCR sequences proved uncommon, though certain public TCRs appeared in numerous donors.

As concerns this clone: No antigen is known for it.

Primers included in the PCR were 60 Vbeta and 13 Jbeta primers. In the original analysis: As a later analysis found, there were roughly 80 million unique TCR beta chains, of which roughly 11 million were shared. Assay: immunoSEQ multiplex PCR; the TCRdb copy retains only in-frame clones and omits some. The V and J calls and clone size are taken from that table; D and trimming were inferred from the DNA. Of 150,000 to 200,000 clones detected, under 90% appear once; the ten largest clones hold 0.098%. The germline CDR1 and CDR2 sequences are SQVTM and ANQGSEA. Trimming at V came to 6 bases and at J to 3 bases, leaving 3 bases not matched to a gene. The CDR3 is 14 amino acids.

This sequence originates from a boy between 2 and 10 years old in good health and CMV-seronegative. The rearrangement joins TRBV29-1 to TRBJ2-3, with TRBD2 matching over 13 bases. Sequenced: PBMCs. CDR3 amino acids: CSVPTSGGTDTQYF. The CDR3 coding sequence is TGCAGCGTGCCGACTAGCGGGGGGACAGATACGCAGTATTTT.